This passage covers 20 T cell receptor beta chains from one sample sequenced in a study of molecular identifiers for immune sequencing clone quantification. TCRdb analysed the PCR reads with MiXCR anew, one entry per CDR3 protein. The sample yields over 600,000 distinct CDR3 sequences, around 20% seen once. The specimen sequenced was naive CD8+ T cells from blood, with Jurkat cell RNA spiked in. Subset defined: FACS-sorted CD8+CD4-CCR7+CD45RA+ naive T cells. These receptors all stem from a human donor in good health. Some libraries in this study had Jurkat cell RNA spiked in.

This clonotype was recorded at least ten times. This rearrangement joins TRBV20-1 to TRBJ2-7, with TRBD2 matching over 7 bases. Unmatched junction bases numbered 16, after V lost 5 bases and J lost 3 bases. The CDR3 consists of 16 residues. CDR1 and CDR2 (germline): DFQATT, SNEGSKA (reference sequence). In DNA, the CDR3 is TGCAGTGCTCCAGGGCGTGAAGCGGGAAGCTTCTACGAGCAGTACTTC. This encodes CSAPGREAGSFYEQYF.

This clonotype was observed a few times. CDR3 bases: TGTGCCAGCAGCTCTTTGCCGGGACAGGGCCTCTCCTCGGCGGACGAGCAGTACTTC. Translation gives CASSSLPGQGLSSADEQYF. The chain recombines TRBV7-2 with TRBJ2-7; 9 bases are shared with TRBD1. The ends lost 4 bases at V and 5 bases at J; junction bases unmatched: 21. The germline gives CDR1 SGHTA, CDR2 FQGNSA. The CDR3 runs 19 residues.

As to this clonotype: The germline gene is not matched at one end of the junction; a read error may be the cause. The CDR3 sequence is CATSLVLPGQGSSYDSPLHF. The CDR3 DNA reads TGTGCCACTTCCCTCGTCCTGCCGGGACAGGGGAGCTCCTATGATTCACCCCTCCACTTT. The chain uses TRBV19 and TRBJ1-6; TRBD1 matches at 10 bases. The CDR3 has 20 residues. The germline V gene encodes CDR1 LNHDA and CDR2 SQIVND (reference sequence).

Many counts were recorded for this clonotype. This chain joins TRBV27 and TRBJ2-5, with TRBD2 as a possible D gene (5 bases). This CDR3 is 15 amino acids long. V was pared by 3 bases and J by 5 bases, with 16 bases between. The germline gives CDR1 MNHEY, CDR2 SMNVEV (reference sequence). CDR3 coding DNA: TGTGCCAGCAGTTTTTTGGGAACCCGAGGGGAGACCCAGTACTTC. Encoded protein: CASSFLGTRGETQYF.

Remarks on this clonotype: One end of the junction fails to match germline, which may point to a read error. This chain links TRBV24-1 with TRBJ2-5, with 13 nucleotides matching TRBD2. The CDR3 spans 18 residues. Germline V CDR1 and CDR2: KGHDR, SFDVKD. DNA for the CDR3: TGTGCCGCCAGTGATTCCCAACTAGCGGGAGGGCTCTCAGAGACCCAGTACTTC. It yields the protein CAASDSQLAGGLSETQYF.

This clonotype was counted between two and nine times. The J gene is TRBJ2-3, the V gene TRBV7-9; D is possibly TRBD1 or TRBD2 (7 bases each). The CDR3 is 16 residues long. Per germline, CDR1 SEHNR and CDR2 FQNEAQ (reference sequence). V was pared by 7 bases and J by 1 base, with 18 bases between. CDR3 amino acids: CASNIPGGGGTDTQYF. The CDR3 coding sequence is TGTGCCAGCAACATCCCAGGGGGGGGGGGCACAGATACGCAGTATTTT.

V is TRBV6-2 or TRBV6-3 and J is TRBJ2-1; D gene unclear. This CDR3 has 15 amino acids. V was cut by 6 bases and J by 4 bases, with 16 bases left in between. CDR1 is MNHEY, CDR2 SVGEGT, per germline. The CDR3: CASSTAADPYNEQFF. Here the CDR3 DNA reads TGTGCCAGCAGCACGGCGGCGGACCCTTACAATGAGCAGTTCTTC.

V is TRBV19 and J is TRBJ2-2; D possibly corresponds to TRBD2 (5 bases). V gave up 3 bases and J gave up 1 base, with 9 bases separating them. The CDR3 totals 15 residues. Germline V CDR1 and CDR2: LNHDA, SQIVND (reference sequence). This CDR3 reads CASSISGRNTGELFF. The CDR3 region has the DNA TGTGCCAGTAGTATCAGTGGGAGGAACACCGGGGAGCTGTTTTTT.

Remarks on this clonotype: One junction end disagrees with the germline gene, perhaps due to a read error. This sequence joins TRBV27 and TRBJ1-1; D not resolved. The CDR3 loop spans 14 amino acids. Looked up from germline, CDR1 is MNHEY and CDR2 is SMNVEV (reference sequence). The CDR3 spells CASMPLWANTEALF. CDR3 sequence (DNA): TGTGCCAGCATGCCCCTCTGGGCGAACACTGAAGCTCTCTTT.

This clonotype was detected ten times or more. The genes are TRBV12-3 or TRBV12-4 and TRBJ1-1; TRBD1 agrees at 8 bases. This CDR3 is 15 amino acids long. V lost 1 base, J lost 3 bases, and 4 bases stayed unmatched. CDR3 sequence (DNA): TGTGCCAGCAGTTTAGGGGCAGGGGGCCACACTGAAGCTTTCTTT. Protein: CASSLGAGGHTEAFF.

This clonotype was detected many times. V usage is TRBV28 and J usage is TRBJ2-3; D uncertain. V was clipped by 5 bases and J by 1 base, with 10 bases between them. Per germline, CDR1 MDHEN and CDR2 SYDVKM. CDR3 length: 14 amino acids. The CDR3 spells CASSTTLRTDTQYF. The CDR3 nucleotides read TGTGCCAGCAGTACCACCCTACGCACAGATACGCAGTATTTT.

V gene TRBV19 combines with J gene TRBJ1-1; possible D gene TRBD1, 6 bases. Germline lookup yields CDR1 LNHDA and CDR2 SQIVND (reference sequence). The CDR3 loop spans 14 amino acids. Deletions cut 3 bases from V and 4 bases from J, with 12 bases between. CDR3 protein: CASSMGQGSTEAFF. The CDR3 bases are TGTGCCAGTAGTATGGGCCAGGGGAGCACTGAAGCTTTCTTT.

At least ten counts were recorded for this clonotype. This chain uses TRBV7-6 with TRBJ2-5, with a tentative D call TRBD1 (6 bases). V lost 10 bases and J lost 1, with 16 bases in between. The CDR3 loop spans 14 amino acids. CDR1 and CDR2 from the germline V gene are SGHVS and FNYEAQ. The CDR3 loop is CATAPGVGQETQYF. In DNA form, the CDR3 reads TGTGCCACAGCGCCAGGGGTGGGCCAAGAGACCCAGTACTTC.

This clonotype was detected ten times or more. This rearrangement joins TRBV9 to TRBJ2-2; no definite D call. V lost 0 bases and J 7 bases, leaving 1 base between the germline ends. Germline loops: CDR1 SGDLS, CDR2 YYNGEE. This CDR3 region has 11 residues. The DNA for the CDR3 is TGTGCCAGCAGCGTAGACGGGGAGCTGTTTTTT. It translates to CASSVDGELFF.

With regard to this clonotype: This may arise from a read error, as a much more abundant clone is one base away. J is TRBJ2-7 and V is TRBV25-1; no reliable D call. The CDR3 extends over 12 amino acids. V was trimmed by 7 bases and J by 0 bases, leaving 7 bases between them. Germline loops: CDR1 MGHDK, CDR2 SYGVNS. The CDR3 region is CASKKDSYEQYF. CDR3 in DNA: TGTGCCAGCAAAAAGGACTCCTACGAGCAGTACTTC.

There are many counts of this clonotype. The chain has TRBV2 and TRBJ1-5; D may be TRBD1 (6 bases). The length of the CDR3 is 15 residues. CDR1 and CDR2 (germline): SNHLY, FYNNEI. V was trimmed by 6 bases and J by 0 bases, leaving 12 bases between them. As DNA, the CDR3 is TGTGCCAGCAGAAGGACAGTAGATAGCAATCAGCCCCAGCATTTT. It specifies CASRRTVDSNQPQHF.

In regard to this clonotype: The junction departs from the called germline gene at one end, perhaps through a read error. The chain uses TRBV20-1 and TRBJ1-2; D is possibly TRBD1 (5 bases). CDR1 is DFQATT and CDR2 is SNEGSKA in the germline V gene (reference sequence). The CDR3 runs to 12 residues. In DNA form, the CDR3 reads TGCAGTGCTAGAGAGGGGGACTATGGCTACGCCTTC. Translating it yields CSAREGDYGYAF.

This clonotype was detected ten times or more. The chain has TRBV20-1 and TRBJ2-2; a possible D gene is TRBD2 (6 bases). Looked up from germline, CDR1 is DFQATT and CDR2 is SNEGSKA (reference sequence). The CDR3 length is 13 residues. The V gene lost 6 bases and the J gene lost 7 bases, with 15 bases spanning the gap. This chain's CDR3 is CSARDGYGGELFF. CDR3 in DNA: TGCAGTGCGCGGGACGGATACGGCGGGGAGCTGTTTTTT.

The sample holds many counts of this clonotype. The chain uses TRBV20-1 and TRBJ2-7; D may correspond to TRBD1 or TRBD2 (5 bases each). CDR1 and CDR2 (germline): DFQATT, SNEGSKA (reference sequence). The CDR3 is 15 amino acids. Trimming pared 6 bases from V and 1 base from J, leaving 19 bases between. This CDR3 reads CSAVLEDGASYEQYF. The CDR3 coding sequence is TGCAGTGCCGTCTTAGAGGACGGGGCGTCCTACGAGCAGTACTTC.

This clonotype was observed at least ten times. The chain employs TRBV27 and TRBJ2-3, with unresolved D. This CDR3 has 16 amino acids. Trimming cost V 1 base and J 1 base, with 12 bases left between them. CDR1 is MNHEY, CDR2 SMNVEV, per germline (reference sequence). DNA for the CDR3: TGTGCCAGCAGTTTATTGGCCGGAAAAGGCACAGATACGCAGTATTTT. It translates to CASSLLAGKGTDTQYF.